The 22 T cell receptor beta chains in this list originate from one sample, sequenced in a study of PD-1 blockade in classical Hodgkin lymphoma. Data came from immunoSEQ multiplex PCR; TCRdb stores just in-frame clones and leaves some out. Among some 15,000 clones, approximately 80% were seen once, and the ten largest hold approximately 25%. In every patient, relapse followed autologous stem cell transplantation, while exposure to brentuximab vedotin differed. Sequenced here: peripheral blood mononuclear cells (PBMCs), sampled at baseline. The receptors come from a human donor with classical Hodgkin lymphoma.

As DNA, the CDR3 is TGTGCCAGCAGAGACCTAGGGGGGGTGAACACCGGGGAGCTGTTTTTT. It specifies CASRDLGGVNTGELFF. The chain couples TRBV2 to TRBJ2-2, with a tentative D call TRBD2 (7 bases). V was cut by 6 bases and J by 1 base, with 15 bases left in between. This CDR3 region has 16 residues. Germline loops: CDR1 SNHLY, CDR2 FYNNEI.

This clone showed up just a few times. V and J are TRBV4-1 and TRBJ2-2; D is tentatively TRBD1 or TRBD2 (7 bases each). Germline lookup yields CDR1 MGHRA and CDR2 YSYEKL. The germline V and J ends were trimmed by 0 bases and 2 bases, with 16 bases remaining between them. This CDR3 is 18 amino acids long. DNA of the CDR3: TGCGCCAGCAGCCAAGAACGGTCAGGGGGGGCAAACACCGGGGAGCTGTTTTTT. Protein: CASSQERSGGANTGELFF.

The chain links TRBV7-9 to TRBJ1-2, with D hard to call. Looked up from germline, CDR1 is SEHNR and CDR2 is FQNEAQ (reference sequence). V shed 1 base and J shed 4 bases, with 13 bases lying between them. This CDR3 region has 15 residues. CDR3 protein: CASSLGTFEPYGYTF. The CDR3 bases are TGTGCCAGCAGCTTAGGGACTTTCGAACCCTATGGCTACACCTTC.

The chain has TRBV19 and TRBJ1-1; D gene ambiguous. The V gene lost 3 bases and the J gene lost 1 base, with 9 bases spanning the gap. Germline CDR1 is LNHDA and CDR2 is SQIVND (reference sequence). The CDR3 is 14 residues long. CDR3 loop: CASSISRRNTEAFF. The CDR3 region has the DNA TGTGCCAGTAGTATTTCGCGGAGGAACACTGAAGCTTTCTTT.

This chain links TRBV10-2 with TRBJ2-5, with TRBD1 matching 9 bases. TRBJ2-7 explains the end of the DNA better; the J call may be wrong. Germline loops: CDR1 WSHSY, CDR2 SAAADI. The CDR3 is 16 amino acids. This CDR3 reads CASRAEPGQGTYEQYF. The CDR3 DNA reads TGCGCCAGCAGGGCTGAGCCGGGACAGGGAACATACGAGCAGTACTTC.

This clone was seen more than once but under ten times. This chain uses TRBV7-9 with TRBJ1-3; D remains unclear. CDR3 size: 11 residues. Looked up from germline, CDR1 is SEHNR and CDR2 is FQNEAQ (reference sequence). Trimming left V 5 bases short and J 8 bases short, with 7 bases between. CDR3 DNA: TGTGCCAGCAGCATTAGAGACACCATATATTTT. Translation gives CASSIRDTIYF.

A few counts support this clone. This chain connects TRBV18 to TRBJ2-2, with a weak D call TRBD1 (6 bases). Germline V lookup: CDR1 KGHSH, CDR2 LQKENI. The CDR3 consists of 15 residues. Trimming removed 2 bases from V and 6 bases from J, with 13 bases in between. The CDR3 here is CASSPAGVSAGELFF. The CDR3 DNA sequence: TGTGCCAGCTCACCAGCAGGGGTATCAGCCGGGGAGCTGTTTTTT. Together with reference TRBV18 and TRBJ2-2, the CDR3 gives the full variable domain: NAGVMQNPRHLVRRRGQEARLRCSPMKGHSHVYWYRQLPEEGLKFMVYLQKENIIDESGMPKERFSAEFPKEGPSILRIQQVVRGDSAAYFCASSPAGVSAGELFFGEGSRLTVL.

The chain employs TRBV28 and TRBJ1-1; the match to TRBD1 covers 7 bases. Germline CDR1 MDHEN, CDR2 SYDVKM. The trim removed 7 bases at V and 10 bases at J, leaving 15 bases unmatched. The CDR3 extends over 14 amino acids. CDR3 amino acids: CASTLFGGGTRAFF. The CDR3 nucleotides read TGTGCCAGCACGTTGTTCGGAGGGGGCACCCGAGCTTTCTTT.

The rearrangement uses TRBV14 and TRBJ2-5, with D possibly TRBD2 on 5 matching bases. Trimming took off 5 bases at V and 7 bases at J, with 11 bases between the two ends. CDR1 SGHDN and CDR2 FVKESK come from the germline V gene. This CDR3 has 12 amino acids. CDR3 nucleotides: TGTGCCAGCAGCGCCCTCGGGGTGACCCAGTACTTC. Its translation: CASSALGVTQYF.

V is TRBV5-4 and J is TRBJ2-1; D possibly matches TRBD1 or TRBD2 (5 bases each). The CDR3 has 14 residues. Germline-derived CDR1 and CDR2 are SGHNT and YYREEE (reference sequence). Trimming left V 1 base short and J 6 bases short, with 11 bases between. The CDR3 reads CASSLRGGRNEQFF. DNA for the CDR3: TGTGCCAGCAGCTTGCGGGGCGGGCGCAATGAGCAGTTCTTC.

This chain connects TRBV6-6 to TRBJ2-1, with TRBD1 identical over 9 bases. Looked up from germline, CDR1 is MNHNY and CDR2 is SVGAGI (reference sequence). V shed 8 bases, J shed 7 bases, and the junction held 12 bases outside the gene matches. The CDR3 has 15 residues. The CDR3 DNA follows: TGTGCCAGCGGGTTGTGGACAGGGGAGAGGAATGAGCAGTTCTTC. This translates into CASGLWTGERNEQFF.

This clone has a single count. The chain couples TRBV7-3 to TRBJ2-1; D is tentatively TRBD1 or TRBD2 (6 bases each). Germline V gene data show CDR1 as SGHTA and CDR2 as FQGTGA. With 5 bases removed from V and 2 bases from J, the gap between germline ends came to 10 bases. The CDR3 totals 14 residues. The CDR3 region has the DNA TGTGCCAGCAGCCTCCGGGGGCCCTACAATGAGCAGTTCTTC. The encoded protein is CASSLRGPYNEQFF.

Within the sample, this clone is medium-sized. One junction end does not reproduce the germline sequence, and a read error may be involved. The V and J genes are TRBV4-2 and TRBJ1-1, with a weak D call TRBD1 (6 bases). In germline, CDR1 is LGHNA, CDR2 YNFKEQ. This CDR3 comprises 15 residues. CDR3: CASSQITGIRRPDLF. The DNA of the CDR3 is TGTGCCAGCAGCCAAATTACAGGGATCCGGAGGCCCGACCTCTTT.

The chain combines TRBV19 with TRBJ2-2; 7 bases are shared with TRBD1. Looked up from germline, CDR1 is LNHDA and CDR2 is SQIVND (reference sequence). CDR3 length: 15 amino acids. J gave up 1 base and V 5 bases, and 4 bases lay outside the gene matches. CDR3 loop: CASSFRQGNTGELFF. The CDR3 DNA reads TGTGCCAGTAGTTTCAGACAGGGGAACACCGGGGAGCTGTTTTTT.

This clone has only a few counts. This chain links TRBV5-5 with TRBJ1-5, with 9 bases lining up with TRBD1. The germline gives CDR1 SGHKS, CDR2 YYEKEE (reference sequence). The CDR3 contains 17 residues. V lost 0 bases and J lost 6; bases outside the gene matches: 10. The CDR3 sequence is CASSLVGTGSNLQPQHF. For the CDR3, the DNA is TGTGCCAGCAGCTTGGTAGGGACAGGGTCAAATCTTCAGCCCCAGCATTTT.

The chain's CDR3 is CASSVGGGNYGYTF. Here the CDR3 DNA reads TGTGCCAGCAGCGTGGGGGGAGGGAACTATGGCTACACCTTC. The gene calls are TRBV9 and TRBJ1-2, with D perhaps matching TRBD1 (5 bases). Germline values: CDR1 SGDLS, CDR2 YYNGEE. V was pared by 2 bases and J by 2 bases, with 10 bases between. CDR3 size: 14 residues. The variable domain in full, completed from reference TRBV9 and TRBJ1-2, reads DSGVTQTPKHLITATGQRVTLRCSPRSGDLSVYWYQQSLDQGLQFLIQYYNGEERAKGNILERFSAQQFPDLHSELNLSSLELGDSALYFCASSVGGGNYGYTFGSGTRLTVV.

The genes are TRBV15 and TRBJ2-4; TRBD1 agrees at 8 bases. Germline loops: CDR1 LNHNV, CDR2 YYDKDF (reference sequence). This CDR3 spans 18 amino acids. The V segment lost 5 bases and the J segment 2 bases; nucleotides outside the gene matches: 14. This CDR3 is CATSPQQGAGMSKNIQYF. The CDR3 DNA sequence: TGTGCCACCAGCCCGCAGCAGGGGGCGGGAATGTCCAAAAACATTCAGTACTTC.

The chain employs TRBV27 and TRBJ1-1; D call uncertain. The V end lost 6 bases, the J end lost 0 bases, and 14 bases lay between the germline ends. From germline, CDR1 is MNHEY and CDR2 SMNVEV (reference sequence). The CDR3 extends over 15 amino acids. Here the CDR3 reads CASRAIVNMNTEAFF. DNA for the CDR3: TGTGCCAGCAGGGCGATAGTTAACATGAACACTGAAGCTTTCTTT.

The CDR3 here is CASSEGGYEQYF. The DNA for the CDR3 is TGTGCCAGTAGTGAAGGGGGCTACGAGCAGTACTTC. The chain links TRBV19 to TRBJ2-5; a possible D gene is TRBD1 (6 bases). The J call is uncertain, as TRBJ2-7 better fits the DNA end. The germline gives CDR1 LNHDA, CDR2 SQIVND (reference sequence). This CDR3 comprises 12 residues.

V and J are TRBV21-1 and TRBJ2-5; TRBD1 is taken as the D call from the table, unchecked against the DNA. TRBV21-1 represents a pseudogene. This CDR3 contains 16 residues. This chain's CDR3 is CASIRQRTEDKETQYF. The CDR3 DNA sequence: TGTGCCAGCATACGCCAGCGGACAGAGGATAAAGAGACCCAGTACTTC.

The chain has TRBV11-2 and TRBJ2-3, with D tentatively TRBD2 (6 bases). The V gene's germline CDR1 is SGHAT and CDR2 FQNNGV. The CDR3 has 19 residues. V lost 4 bases to trimming and J lost 1 base, with 24 bases between them. The CDR3 here is CASSSPRDSGEFRTDTQYF. The DNA of the CDR3 is TGTGCCAGCAGCTCCCCCCGGGACTCCGGAGAATTCCGCACAGATACGCAGTATTTT.

CDR3 nucleotide sequence: TGTGCCAGCAGTTTCTGGGACCGGGAGACCCAGTACTTC. Its translation is CASSFWDRETQYF. V is TRBV27 and J is TRBJ2-5; D could derive from TRBD1 or TRBD2 (5 bases each). Deletions cut 3 bases from V and 5 bases from J, with 10 bases between. The CDR3 sequence is 13 residues long. Germline V gives CDR1 MNHEY, CDR2 SMNVEV (reference sequence).